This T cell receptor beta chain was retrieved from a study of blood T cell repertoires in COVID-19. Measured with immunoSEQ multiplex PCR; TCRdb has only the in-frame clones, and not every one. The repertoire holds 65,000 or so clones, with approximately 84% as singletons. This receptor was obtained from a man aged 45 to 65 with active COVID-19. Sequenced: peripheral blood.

The CDR3 coding sequence is TGTGCCAGCAGCCCTCGGACTAGCGGGGGGGGAGAGCAGTTCTTC. Translating it yields CASSPRTSGGGEQFF. The chain has TRBV13 and TRBJ2-1, with TRBD2 matching 15 bases. The CDR3 contains 15 residues. J was trimmed by 10 bases and V by 5 bases; bases with no gene match: 6. Germline assignment: CDR1 PRHDT and CDR2 FYEKMQ (reference sequence).